The sequence of this T cell receptor (beta chain) was determined in a study of T cell clones after liver transplantation. Study background: Without induction therapy, subjects received standard immunosuppression until 12-24 months post-transplant. Blood was drawn pre-transplant, before withdrawal, and after full or failed withdrawal. Study results and caveats: Conclusions were preliminary, with small, heterogeneous patient groups.

Assay: immunoSEQ multiplex PCR; the TCRdb copy retains only in-frame clones and omits some. The profile shows tens of thousands of clones, roughly 80% of them singletons. The CDR3 has 14 residues. Germline CDR1 is SGDLS and CDR2 is YYNGEE. V was cut by 0 bases and J by 4 bases, with 8 bases left in between. Comments on this clone: The target antigen is unknown.

This TCR came from a human patient who received a liver transplant. The graft donor may account for some of the T cells. The V and J genes are TRBV9 and TRBJ2-1, with a tentative D call TRBD2 (5 bases). The sample consisted of CD4+ T cells from blood, taken 12 months after liver transplant. The CDR3 sequence: CASSVVSGYNEQFF. The DNA of the CDR3 is TGTGCCAGCAGCGTAGTGAGCGGATACAATGAGCAGTTCTTC.